Presented here are 25 T cell receptor beta chains from one specimen sequenced in a study of Tregs in tolerant kidney transplant recipients. The protocol was immunoSEQ multiplex PCR, while the TCRdb copy is restricted to in-frame clones and leaves out a portion. This sample yields 200,000 to 300,000 clones, of which roughly 84% are seen a single time; around 0.64% belongs to the top ten. Sequenced input: CD4+ T cells from blood. These receptors all stem from a human donor in good health.

The chain uses TRBV6-5 and TRBJ1-5; D gene unclear. The CDR3 spans 14 residues. CDR1 and CDR2 from the germline V gene are MNHEY and SVGAGI. The V and J ends lost 6 bases and 2 bases respectively, with 11 bases between them. Written as DNA, the CDR3 is TGTGCCAGCAGCCTTCGAACAGGCAATCAGCCCCAGCATTTT. Its protein is CASSLRTGNQPQHF.

The chain combines TRBV5-6 with TRBJ2-5; TRBD1 or TRBD2 may be the D gene (5 bases each). This CDR3 has 13 residues. Germline V gene lookup returns CDR1 SGHDT and CDR2 YYEEEE. V lost 5 bases and J 5 bases, leaving 13 bases between the germline ends. CDR3 coding DNA: TGTGCCAGCAGTGGGGGTTTTCGGGAGACCCAGTACTTC. It codes for CASSGGFRETQYF.

This clone turned up a few times. The chain employs TRBV6-1 and TRBJ1-5, with D perhaps TRBD1 (5 bases). The V gene lost 1 base and the J gene lost 1 base, with 8 bases spanning the gap. Per germline, CDR1 MNHNS and CDR2 SASEGT. This CDR3 region has 15 residues. CDR3 DNA sequence: TGTGCCAGCAGTGAAGGGGGGGAAAGCAATCAGCCCCAGCATTTT. This codes for CASSEGGESNQPQHF.

This chain joins TRBV5-4 and TRBJ2-3; 9 positions agree with TRBD2. The CDR3 length is 18 residues. The germline V gene encodes CDR1 SGHNT and CDR2 YYREEE (reference sequence). J was trimmed by 6 bases and V by 1 base; bases with no gene match: 15. The chain's CDR3 is CASSLKLAGAWGMDTQYF. The CDR3 nucleotides read TGTGCCAGCAGCTTGAAGTTAGCGGGGGCCTGGGGGATGGATACGCAGTATTTT. The entire variable domain, with the rest obtained from reference TRBV5-4 and TRBJ2-3, is as follows: ETGVTQSPTHLIKTRGQQVTLRCSSQSGHNTVSWYQQALGQGPQFIFQYYREEENGRGNFPPRFSGLQFPNYSSELNVNALELDDSALYLCASSLKLAGAWGMDTQYFGPGTRLTVL.

The genes are TRBV13 and TRBJ2-5, with D possibly matching TRBD2 (7 bases). The germline V and J ends were trimmed by 5 bases and 4 bases, with 11 bases remaining between them. From germline, CDR1 is PRHDT and CDR2 FYEKMQ (reference sequence). CDR3 length: 13 amino acids. CDR3 protein: CASSPRGAETQYF. CDR3 nucleotides: TGTGCCAGCAGCCCACGGGGGGCAGAGACCCAGTACTTC.

The J gene is TRBJ1-4, the V gene TRBV15; no definite D call. The ends were cut back, 9 bases at V and 8 bases at J, with 19 bases in the middle. The V gene's germline CDR1 is LNHNV and CDR2 YYDKDF (reference sequence). The CDR3 is made up of 14 amino acids. The DNA of the CDR3 is TGTGCCACTAAAGGAGGGCGAAACGAGGAAAAACTGTTTTTT. Translation gives CATKGGRNEEKLFF.

The V and J genes are TRBV5-5 and TRBJ2-3, with D perhaps being TRBD1 or TRBD2 (5 bases each). Germline lookup yields CDR1 SGHKS and CDR2 YYEKEE (reference sequence). This CDR3 is 16 amino acids long. Trimming cost V 2 bases and J 0 bases, with 13 bases left between them. The DNA of the CDR3 is TGTGCCAGCAGCTTTCAAGGGACCTCTAGCACAGATACGCAGTATTTT. This translates into CASSFQGTSSTDTQYF.

The rearrangement joins TRBV19 to TRBJ2-3; 9 bases agree with TRBD2. This CDR3 region has 14 residues. CDR1 is LNHDA, CDR2 SQIVND, per germline (reference sequence). V dropped 6 bases and J dropped 2; count of bases not matched to a gene: 3. The CDR3 nucleotides read TGTGCCAGTAGGACTAGCGGAGTCACAGATACGCAGTATTTT. Amino acid sequence: CASRTSGVTDTQYF.

The chain has TRBV29-1 and TRBJ2-1, with a weak D call TRBD2 (6 bases). Germline V lookup: CDR1 SQVTM, CDR2 ANQGSEA. This CDR3 comprises 12 residues. The V end was cut by 3 bases, the J end by 5 bases, with 8 bases between. The CDR3: CSVDRGNNEQFF. CDR3 in DNA: TGCAGCGTTGATCGCGGGAACAATGAGCAGTTCTTC.

Note on this clone: Its ends do not fully match the called genes, so a read error is possible. V usage is TRBV7-9 and J usage is TRBJ1-1, with a possible D match to TRBD1 (5 bases). The CDR3 covers 13 residues. Germline CDR1 SEHNR, CDR2 FQNEAQ (reference sequence). CDR3 nucleotide sequence: TGTACCAGCAGTTCTAGGGGGAACACTGAAGCTTTCTTT. It is translated as CTSSSRGNTEAFF.

This chain links TRBV5-1 with TRBJ2-1; 10 nucleotides align to TRBD1. The germline V gene encodes CDR1 SGHRS and CDR2 YFSETQ. The J segment lost 6 bases and the V segment lost 0 bases, leaving 9 bases of the junction unmatched. CDR3 length: 17 residues. CDR3 residues: CASSLVPTGGASNEQFF. As DNA, the CDR3 is TGCGCCAGCAGCTTGGTGCCGACAGGGGGCGCTTCCAATGAGCAGTTCTTC.

The chain carries TRBV4-1 and TRBJ1-2; the match to TRBD1 covers 7 bases. Germline CDR1 reads MGHRA; CDR2 reads YSYEKL. V was clipped by 3 bases and J by 4 bases; unmatched bases: 11. The CDR3 contains 16 residues. DNA of the CDR3: TGCGCCAGCAGCCAGGAGCCCGGGACAGCGAGCTATGGCTACACCTTC. Translation gives CASSQEPGTASYGYTF.

The rearrangement joins TRBV5-1 to TRBJ2-1; 12 nucleotides line up with TRBD2. The CDR3 loop spans 19 amino acids. Germline-derived CDR1 and CDR2 are SGHRS and YFSETQ. Germline trimming cut 1 base from V and 0 bases from J; bases unmatched to any gene: 8. The CDR3 region has the DNA TGCGCCAGCAGCTTGAGGGAGACTAGCGGGGGTTACTCCTACAATGAGCAGTTCTTC. Amino acids: CASSLRETSGGYSYNEQFF.

The chain links TRBV30 to TRBJ1-6, with a tentative D call TRBD1 (5 bases). Germline assignment: CDR1 GTSNPN and CDR2 SVGIG (reference sequence). Trimming pared 5 bases from V and 5 bases from J, leaving 10 bases between. The CDR3 covers 13 residues. The CDR3 DNA sequence: TGTGCCTGGCGGGGGGATAATAATTCACCCCTCCACTTT. This translates into CAWRGDNNSPLHF. The full variable domain, rest sourced from reference TRBV30 and TRBJ1-6, is SQTIHQWPATLVQPVGSPLSLECTVEGTSNPNLYWYRQAAGRGLQLLFYSVGIGQISSEVPQNLSASRPQDRQFILSSKKLLLSDSGFYLCAWRGDNNSPLHFGNGTRLTVT.

J is TRBJ1-1 and V is TRBV19; maybe TRBD1 (6 bases). The CDR3 runs to 14 residues. Between the trimmed V and J ends, which lost 2 bases and 4 bases, there was a span of 11 bases. Germline CDR1 is LNHDA and CDR2 is SQIVND (reference sequence). The CDR3, as DNA: TGTGCCAGTAGTATACAGGGGCGGACCACTGAAGCTTTCTTT. Translating it yields CASSIQGRTTEAFF.

This clone showed up just once. The V call is TRBV19, the J call TRBJ1-2, with 7 bases fitting TRBD1. There are 16 residues in the CDR3. CDR1 is LNHDA, CDR2 SQIVND, per germline (reference sequence). The junction had 22 bases not matched to a gene; V was cut back by 9 bases and J by 9 bases. CDR3 DNA sequence: TGTGCCAGCAACCCGTCAGCAGGGGGGGAACGTATGCGCTACACCTTC. Protein: CASNPSAGGERMRYTF.

The chain uses TRBV5-1 and TRBJ2-6; D remains unclear. The V end was cut by 0 bases, the J end by 4 bases, with 11 bases between. The CDR3 totals 16 residues. In germline, CDR1 is SGHRS, CDR2 YFSETQ. The CDR3 DNA sequence: TGCGCCAGCAGCTTGGACCCGGTAGGCGGGGCCAACGTCCTGACTTTC. As protein: CASSLDPVGGANVLTF.

This sequence joins TRBV27 and TRBJ2-5, with D possibly being TRBD2 (7 bases). Near its end, the DNA agrees better with TRBJ2-7, so the J call may be wrong. The CDR3 runs 15 residues. Germline CDR1 reads MNHEY; CDR2 reads SMNVEV (reference sequence). The CDR3 protein is CASSLGGALPYEQYF. In DNA, the CDR3 is TGTGCCAGCAGTTTGGGGGGGGCGCTTCCCTACGAGCAGTACTTC.

J is TRBJ2-7 and V is TRBV5-4; 11 positions agree with TRBD1. CDR1 SGHNT and CDR2 YYREEE come from the germline V gene (reference sequence). With 4 bases clipped from V and 4 bases from J, the junction kept 4 bases outside the gene matches. The CDR3 has 14 amino acids. CDR3 DNA: TGTGCCAGCAGCCCCGGACAGGGGGCGTACGAGCAGTACTTC. Its translation is CASSPGQGAYEQYF. Drawing the rest from reference TRBV5-4 and TRBJ2-7, the complete variable domain is ETGVTQSPTHLIKTRGQQVTLRCSSQSGHNTVSWYQQALGQGPQFIFQYYREEENGRGNFPPRFSGLQFPNYSSELNVNALELDDSALYLCASSPGQGAYEQYFGPGTRLTVT.

The chain employs TRBV6-1 and TRBJ1-6; the D gene is possibly TRBD1 (5 bases). There are 13 residues in the CDR3. CDR1 and CDR2 (germline): MNHNS, SASEGT. The V end was cut by 4 bases, the J end by 9 bases, with 10 bases between. The CDR3 sequence: CASSVSGLSPLHF. The CDR3 nucleotides read TGTGCCAGCAGTGTATCAGGGCTTTCACCCCTCCACTTT.

The J gene is TRBJ2-5, the V gene TRBV10-3; TRBD1 might be the D (6 bases). CDR1 and CDR2 from the germline V gene are ENHRY and SYGVKD. V was trimmed by 2 bases and J by 4 bases, leaving 17 bases between them. CDR3 size: 16 residues. The CDR3 loop reads CAISENPTGSPETQYF. CDR3 nucleotide sequence: TGTGCCATCAGTGAGAACCCCACAGGGTCCCCAGAGACCCAGTACTTC.

The sample holds one count of this clone. The rearrangement links TRBV2 to TRBJ2-7; 8 nucleotides align to TRBD1. The V and J ends lost 2 bases and 2 bases, in that order; junction bases with no gene match: 5. The CDR3 totals 15 residues. Germline V gene lookup returns CDR1 SNHLY and CDR2 FYNNEI. The CDR3, as DNA: TGTGCCAGCAGTGAAAGGAGGACAGGGACCTACGAGCAGTACTTC. Translated: CASSERRTGTYEQYF.

The chain uses TRBV11-2 and TRBJ2-1, with D possibly being TRBD1 (7 bases). V lost 5 bases and J 7 bases, leaving 24 bases between the germline ends. Germline values: CDR1 SGHAT, CDR2 FQNNGV. The CDR3 totals 17 residues. The DNA of the CDR3 is TGTGCCAGCAGCATGACCAGGGGCTACAGGGGAGGTAATGAGCAGTTCTTC. It codes for CASSMTRGYRGGNEQFF.

This chain joins TRBV4-1 and TRBJ2-4, with D hard to call. The CDR3 is 14 amino acids. Looked up from germline, CDR1 is MGHRA and CDR2 is YSYEKL. Trimming removed 3 bases at V and 7 bases at J, with 13 bases between. The chain's CDR3 is CASSQIRLGNIQYF. The CDR3 DNA follows: TGCGCCAGCAGCCAGATAAGGTTGGGGAACATTCAGTACTTC.

The chain combines TRBV6-5 with TRBJ2-1, with D uncertain. The V end lost 4 bases, the J end lost 4 bases, and 2 bases lay between the germline ends. This CDR3 is 11 amino acids long. The germline V gene has CDR1 MNHEY and CDR2 SVGAGI. CDR3 loop: CASSFYNEQFF. CDR3 DNA sequence: TGTGCCAGCAGTTTTTACAATGAGCAGTTCTTC.